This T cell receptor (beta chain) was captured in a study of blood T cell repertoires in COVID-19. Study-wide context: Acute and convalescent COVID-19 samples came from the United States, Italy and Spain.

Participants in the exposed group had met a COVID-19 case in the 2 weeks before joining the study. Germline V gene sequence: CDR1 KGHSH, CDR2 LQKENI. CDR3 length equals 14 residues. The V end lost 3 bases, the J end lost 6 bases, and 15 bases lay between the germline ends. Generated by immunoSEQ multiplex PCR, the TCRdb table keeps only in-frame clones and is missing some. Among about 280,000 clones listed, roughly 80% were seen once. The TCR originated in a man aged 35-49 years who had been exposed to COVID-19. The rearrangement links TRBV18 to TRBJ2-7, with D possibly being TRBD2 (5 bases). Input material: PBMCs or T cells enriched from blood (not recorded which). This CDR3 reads CASSPGASPPEQYF. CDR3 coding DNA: TGTGCCAGCTCACCGGGAGCTAGTCCTCCCGAGCAGTACTTC.